This entry features one T cell receptor (beta chain) sequence. This sample is part of a study of blood T cell repertoires in COVID-19. With V trimmed by 6 bases and J by 8 bases, 11 bases remained unmatched. Germline CDR1 WSHSY, CDR2 SAAADI. The CDR3 is 15 residues long. The study recruited people aged roughly 18 to 95 years across approximately 25 US areas. Cohorts were assigned according to the clinical history that participants reported. Assay: immunoSEQ multiplex PCR; the TCRdb copy retains only in-frame clones and omits some. Here the sample spans approximately 200,000 clones, about 88% being singletons.

The chain uses TRBV10-2 and TRBJ2-1; 9 nucleotides line up with TRBD1. The sample taken for sequencing was PBMCs or T cells enriched from blood (not recorded which). This receptor was taken from a woman aged 25-40 years who had recovered from COVID-19. The DNA for the CDR3 is TGCGCCAGCAGAGACAGGGGGTCCTTAGTGGATGAGCAGTTCTTC. Residues: CASRDRGSLVDEQFF.